One sample yielded the 7 T cell receptor beta chains listed below, sequenced in a study of T cells in Graves' hyperthyroidism and ophthalmopathy. The investigators amplified TCR beta CDR3 regions from RNA transcripts. A first-round RT-PCR of the TCR CDR3 used the HTBI primer set. TCRdb used MiXCR to reprocess the multiplex PCR reads, holding one entry per CDR3 protein. This sample has under 300,000 distinct CDR3 sequences, with more than 10% found just once. The material sequenced was blood. The receptors here all came from a woman in her 30s with Graves' hyperthyroidism that later progressed to Graves' ophthalmopathy.

The chain uses TRBV7-9 and TRBJ2-7, with 10 bases aligning to TRBD2. The germline V gene encodes CDR1 SEHNR and CDR2 FQNEAQ (reference sequence). The ends lost 3 bases at V and 6 bases at J; junction bases unmatched: 11. The CDR3 length is 16 residues. DNA of the CDR3: TGTGCCAGCAGCTTCCACCCGGGACTAGCGTCTGGCGAGCAGTACTTC. Amino acid sequence: CASSFHPGLASGEQYF.

This clonotype was seen many times. The chain combines TRBV6-2 or TRBV6-3 with TRBJ1-1, with D hard to call. The CDR3 is made up of 13 amino acids. Trimming pared 2 bases from V and 4 bases from J, leaving 8 bases between. The V gene's germline CDR1 is MNHEY and CDR2 SVGEGT. The CDR3 region has the DNA TGTGCCAGCAGTTACAGGGAGGGCACTGAAGCTTTCTTT. Its translation: CASSYREGTEAFF.

The table lists this clonotype with many counts. The genes are TRBV12-3 or TRBV12-4 and TRBJ2-1; tentatively, D is TRBD1 (7 bases). The V end lost 4 bases, the J end lost 7 bases, and 14 bases lay between the germline ends. This CDR3 is built from 14 residues. Written as DNA, the CDR3 is TGTGCCAGCAGTTCGGGGGACAGTCGGAATGAGCAGTTCTTC. Residues: CASSSGDSRNEQFF.

This clonotype was recorded many times. CDR3 protein: CASSPRTESTDTQYF. The CDR3 DNA reads as TGTGCCAGCAGCCCCAGGACGGAAAGCACAGATACGCAGTATTTT. The genes are TRBV3-1 and TRBJ2-3; no reliable D call. The V gene's germline CDR1 is LGHDT and CDR2 YNNKEL (reference sequence). The CDR3 extends over 15 amino acids. V was cut by 4 bases and J by 0 bases, with 11 bases left in between.

The chain combines TRBV12-3 or TRBV12-4 with TRBJ2-7; D might be TRBD2 (6 bases). V dropped 6 bases and J dropped 2 bases, with 20 bases sitting between them. The CDR3 totals 16 residues. CDR3 in amino acids: CASSSNPGLLPYEQYF. As DNA, the CDR3 is TGTGCCAGCAGCAGCAATCCGGGACTTCTCCCCTACGAGCAGTACTTC.

This clonotype was detected many times. V is TRBV6-5 and J is TRBJ2-2, with D uncertain. Trimming pared 0 bases from V and 2 bases from J, leaving 13 bases between. Per the germline V gene, CDR1 is MNHEY and CDR2 is SVGAGI. The CDR3 consists of 17 residues. The CDR3 coding sequence is TGTGCCAGCAGTTACTCGGTCCGTTTGGAAAACACCGGGGAGCTGTTTTTT. This codes for CASSYSVRLENTGELFF.

At least ten counts were recorded for this clonotype. The J gene is TRBJ2-1, the V gene TRBV20-1; tentative D call: TRBD1 (5 bases). This CDR3 region has 12 residues. Per the germline V gene, CDR1 is DFQATT and CDR2 is SNEGSKA (reference sequence). V was cut by 5 bases and J by 6 bases, with 11 bases left in between. The chain's CDR3 is CSASQAFNEQFF. Here the CDR3 DNA reads TGCAGTGCTTCACAGGCGTTCAATGAGCAGTTCTTC.